This TCR beta chain appears in the sequencing data of a study of shared clonotypes between healthy human individuals. Notes on the study in general: On the whole, naive subsets had larger estimated richness than memory subsets had. Limited genetic and exposure-history diversity came from having few donors.

This CDR3 region has 17 residues. The junction had 5 bases not matched to a gene; V was cut back by 0 bases and J by 1 base. Germline values: CDR1 SGHNT, CDR2 YYREEE (reference sequence). Remarks on this clone: Its specificity is unknown.

Assay: immunoSEQ multiplex PCR; the TCRdb copy retains only in-frame clones and omits some. This table has roughly 2.2 million clones, 92% appearing once. The sequence was obtained from a man younger than 35 in good health. Some clones in this sample may be carry-over from other donors' samples. The sequencing sample was made of naive CD4+ T cells from PBMCs. As to subset: CD45RA+ positively selected. This chain joins TRBV5-4 and TRBJ1-3, with TRBD1 identical over 9 bases. The CDR3 DNA is TGTGCCAGCAGCTTGGTAAACAGGGGGCTTTCTGGAAACACCATATATTTT. It specifies CASSLVNRGLSGNTIYF.